This record concerns one TCR beta chain sequence. Its ends do not fully match the called genes, so a read error is possible. The CDR3 covers 17 residues. The germline CDR1 and CDR2 sequences are SEHNR and FQNEAQ (reference sequence). This entry is derived from a study of cytomegalovirus exposure and HLA in healthy donors. PCR involved 60 Vbeta and 13 Jbeta primers. Assay: immunoSEQ multiplex PCR; the TCRdb copy retains only in-frame clones and omits some. The sample contains over 85,000 clones, 81% of which appear only once. The sequence derives from a man between 40 and 49 years old in good health and CMV-seropositive. Sequenced: PBMCs. The rearrangement joins TRBV7-9 to TRBJ2-1; possible D gene TRBD1, 6 bases. The CDR3 spells CSSSPKQGHSSYNEQFF. CDR3 DNA: TGTTCCAGCAGCCCTAAACAGGGCCACAGCTCCTACAATGAGCAGTTCTTC.